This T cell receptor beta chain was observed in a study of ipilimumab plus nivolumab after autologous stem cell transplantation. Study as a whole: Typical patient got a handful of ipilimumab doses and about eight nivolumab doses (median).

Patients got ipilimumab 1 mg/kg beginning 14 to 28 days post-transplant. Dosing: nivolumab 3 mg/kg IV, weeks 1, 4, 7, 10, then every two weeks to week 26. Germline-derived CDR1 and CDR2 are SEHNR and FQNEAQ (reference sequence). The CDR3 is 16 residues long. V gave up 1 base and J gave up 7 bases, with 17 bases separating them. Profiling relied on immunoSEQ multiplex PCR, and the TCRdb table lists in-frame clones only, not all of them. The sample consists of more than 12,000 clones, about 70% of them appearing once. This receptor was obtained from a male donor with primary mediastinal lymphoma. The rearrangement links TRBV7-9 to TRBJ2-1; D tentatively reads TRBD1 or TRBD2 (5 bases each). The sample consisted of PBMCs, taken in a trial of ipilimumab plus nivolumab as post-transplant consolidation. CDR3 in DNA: TGTGCCAGCAGCTTAGGGGGCTGGGCGCCGGGGAATGAGCAGTTCTTC. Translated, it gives CASSLGGWAPGNEQFF.